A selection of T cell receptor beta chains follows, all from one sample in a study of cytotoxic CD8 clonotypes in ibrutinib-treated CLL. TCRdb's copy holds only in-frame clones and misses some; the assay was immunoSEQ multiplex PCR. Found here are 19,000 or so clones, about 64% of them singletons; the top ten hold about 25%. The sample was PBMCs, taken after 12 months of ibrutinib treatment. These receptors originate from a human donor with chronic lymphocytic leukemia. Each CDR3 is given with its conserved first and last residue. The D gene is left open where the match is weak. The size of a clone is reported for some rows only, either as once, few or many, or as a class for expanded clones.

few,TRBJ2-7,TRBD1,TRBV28,TGTGCCAGCAGTACAGGGGCGATTGGGGACGAGCAGTACTTC,CASSTGAIGDEQYF
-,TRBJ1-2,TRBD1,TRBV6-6,TGTGCCAGCAGTTACCAGGGGGAAAGTAACTATGGCTACACCTTC,CASSYQGESNYGYTF
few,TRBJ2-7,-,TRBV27,TGTGCCAGCACACACAGCGAGTATGGCGAGCAGTACTTC,CASTHSEYGEQYF
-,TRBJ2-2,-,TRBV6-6,TGTGCCAGCAGTTACACCCCCTTGAGGGCCGGGGAGCTGTTTTTT,CASSYTPLRAGELFF
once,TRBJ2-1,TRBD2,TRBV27,TGTGCCAGCAGTTTACCCAGGAGCGGGGGGTTTGATGAGCAGTTCTTC,CASSLPRSGGFDEQFF
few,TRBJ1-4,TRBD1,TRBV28,TGTGCCAGCAGTGAACAGGGGTTGAAGGAAAAACTGTTTTTT,CASSEQGLKEKLFF
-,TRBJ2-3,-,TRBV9,TGTGCCAGCAGCGGACTACCGAGCACAGATACGCAGTATTTT,CASSGLPSTDTQYF
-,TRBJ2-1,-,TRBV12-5,TGTGCTAGTGGCCCCGAACGGGGCCAGTTCTTC,CASGPERGQFF
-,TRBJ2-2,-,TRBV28,TGTGCCAGCAAAAGGGTGGCGAACACCGGGGAGCTGTTTTTT,CASKRVANTGELFF
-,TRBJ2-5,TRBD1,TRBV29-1,TGCAGCGGAACGGACAGGGGAGAGACCCAGTACTTC,CSGTDRGETQYF
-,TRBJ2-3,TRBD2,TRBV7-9,TGTGCCAGCAGTTCGGGACTAGCGGGAGCTGGTGATACGCAGTATTTT,CASSSGLAGAGDTQYF
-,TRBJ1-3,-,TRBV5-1,TGCGCCAGCAGCCAAACTACCTCTGGAAACACCATATATTTT,CASSQTTSGNTIYF
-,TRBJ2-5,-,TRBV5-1,TGCGCCAGCAGCTTTGGGGGGGCCCTCCAAGAGACCCAGTACTTC,CASSFGGALQETQYF
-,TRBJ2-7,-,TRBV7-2,TGTGCCAGCAGCTTAACAGGGACGGGCGAGCAGTACTTC,CASSLTGTGEQYF
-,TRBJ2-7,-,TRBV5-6,TGTGCCAGCAGCAGGACTCAAGTCGGGCAGTACTTC,CASSRTQVGQYF
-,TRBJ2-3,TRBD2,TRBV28,TGTGCCAGCAGTTTAGGGGCGGGAGTCGGGATGACAGATACGCAGTATTTT,CASSLGAGVGMTDTQYF
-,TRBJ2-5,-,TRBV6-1,TGTGCCAGCAGTACAGAGTCCCCAGGGACCCAGTACTTC,CASSTESPGTQYF
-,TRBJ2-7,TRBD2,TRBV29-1,TGCAGCGTCGGGACTAGCGGACTCGGAGAGCAGTACTTC,CSVGTSGLGEQYF
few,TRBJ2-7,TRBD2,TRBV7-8,TGTGCCAGCACCCCCGGGCTAGCGGAAAGCTCCTACGAGCAGTACTTC,CASTPGLAESSYEQYF
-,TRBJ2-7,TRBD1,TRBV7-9,TGTGCCAGCAGCTCCGGGACAGGGGTAACCTACGAGCAGTACTTC,CASSSGTGVTYEQYF
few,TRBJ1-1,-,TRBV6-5,TGTGCCAGCAGAGGCAGCCTGAACACTGAAGCTTTCTTT,CASRGSLNTEAFF
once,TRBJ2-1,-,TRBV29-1,TGCAGCGTTGACGGAACAGGTTACAATGAGCAGTTCTTC,CSVDGTGYNEQFF
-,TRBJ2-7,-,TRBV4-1,TGCGCCAGCAGCCAGGCTCGAGAAGGGGAGCAGTACTTC,CASSQAREGEQYF
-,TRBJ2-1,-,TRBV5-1,TGCGCCAGCAGCGAAGAGGTCCTACCACGGCCTAATGAGCAGTTCTTC,CASSEEVLPRPNEQFF
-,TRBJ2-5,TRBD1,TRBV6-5,TGTGCCAGCAGTCCCAGGGGGGAGACCCAGTACTTC,CASSPRGETQYF
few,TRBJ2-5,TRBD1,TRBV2,TGTGCCAGCAGTGAACTGGGACAGGGGCCAGAGACCCAGTACTTC,CASSELGQGPETQYF
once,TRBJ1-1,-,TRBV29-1,TGCAGCGTTGAAAAAGGGGCTCAGACTGAAGCTTTCTTT,CSVEKGAQTEAFF
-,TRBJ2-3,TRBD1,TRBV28,TGTGCCAGCAGTATAGGGGGCATATCCGATACGCAGTATTTT,CASSIGGISDTQYF
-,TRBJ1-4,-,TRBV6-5,TGTGCCAGCACCCGGAAGGGCCAGGGTAGCGGAAAACTGTTTTTT,CASTRKGQGSGKLFF
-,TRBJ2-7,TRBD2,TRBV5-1,TGCGCCAGCAGCTTGGGCTCGGGGGGTGTAGTCGAGCAGTACTTC,CASSLGSGGVVEQYF
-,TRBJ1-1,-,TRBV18,TGTGCCAGCTCACCGGACACTGAAGCTTTCTTT,CASSPDTEAFF
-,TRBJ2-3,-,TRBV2,TGTGCCAGCAAATCGGAAGCATTCACAGATACGCAGTATTTT,CASKSEAFTDTQYF
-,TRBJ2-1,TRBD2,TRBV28,TGTGCCAGCAGTTCCTTAGGAAGTTCTAGCGGGGTTTTCAATGAGCAGTTCTTC,CASSSLGSSSGVFNEQFF
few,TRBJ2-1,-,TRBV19,TGTGCCAGTAGTAGTAGGGTTGAGCAGTTCTTC,CASSSRVEQFF
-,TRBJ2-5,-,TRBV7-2,TGTGCCAGCAGCTTAATGGGGACATATCAAGAGACCCAGTACTTC,CASSLMGTYQETQYF
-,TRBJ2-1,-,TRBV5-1,TGCGCCAGCAGCTTGGCCCGGGGAATACCGGGGAATGAGCAGTTCTTC,CASSLARGIPGNEQFF
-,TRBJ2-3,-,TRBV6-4,TGTGCCAGCAGTGAAACTTACGCTAGCACAGATACGCAGTATTTT,CASSETYASTDTQYF
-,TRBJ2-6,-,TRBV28,TGTGCCAGCAGTTTTCCTAATAGCAATCTCGTCCTGACTTTC,CASSFPNSNLVLTF
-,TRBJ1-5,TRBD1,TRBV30,TGTGCCTGGAGTCCAGGGGGAGTCAGCAATCAGCCCCAGCATTTT,CAWSPGGVSNQPQHF
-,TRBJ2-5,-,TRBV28,TGTGCCATCCCGGGATCAAAAGAGACCCAGTACTTC,CAIPGSKETQYF
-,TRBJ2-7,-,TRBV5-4,TGTGCCAGCAGCTCCAAAGGGACGGCCTACGAGCAGTACTTC,CASSSKGTAYEQYF
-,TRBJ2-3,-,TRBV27,TGTGCCAGCAGTTTATCGCTAGTCGGCACAGATACGCAGTATTTT,CASSLSLVGTDTQYF
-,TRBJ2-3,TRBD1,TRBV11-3,TGTGCCAGCAGCCGGGGACAGGGAACAGATACGCAGTATTTT,CASSRGQGTDTQYF
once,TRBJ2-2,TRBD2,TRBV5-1,TGCGCCAGCAGTCACGGACTAGCGGGTTACACCGGGGAGCTGTTTTTT,CASSHGLAGYTGELFF
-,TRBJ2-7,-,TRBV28,TGTGCCAGCCAAGGGACACCTTCCTACGAGCAGTACTTC,CASQGTPSYEQYF
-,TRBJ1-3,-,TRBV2,TGTGCCAGCAGTGTGGACACTAGAAACACCATATATTTT,CASSVDTRNTIYF
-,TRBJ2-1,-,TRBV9,TGTGCCAGCAGCGTAGCTACAGGGCTGGGGCGAGGCGGGCAGTTCTTC,CASSVATGLGRGGQFF
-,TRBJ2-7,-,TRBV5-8,TGTGCCAGCAGTCGGGACTCATCAACCGAGCAGTACTTC,CASSRDSSTEQYF
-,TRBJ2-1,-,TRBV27,TGTGCCAGCAGTTCTCCAGAGGGGAATAATGAGCAGTTCTTC,CASSSPEGNNEQFF
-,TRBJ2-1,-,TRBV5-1,TGCGCCAGCAGCCAAGAATTAAGCTCCTACAATGAGCAGTTCTTC,CASSQELSSYNEQFF
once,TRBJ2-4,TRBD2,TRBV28,TGTGCCAGCAGTTTGGGAGCGGGGGCAGCCAAAAACATTCAGTACTTC,CASSLGAGAAKNIQYF
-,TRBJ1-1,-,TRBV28,TGTGCCAGCAGTATCCGGGACACTGAAGCTTTCTTT,CASSIRDTEAFF
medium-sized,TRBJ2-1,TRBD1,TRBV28,TGTGCCGAAGCAAAGGGGACAGGGAATAGTAATGAGCAGTTCTTC,CAEAKGTGNSNEQFF